Below are 14 T cell receptor beta chains sequenced from a single sample in a study of blood T cell repertoires in COVID-19. Assay: immunoSEQ multiplex PCR; the TCRdb copy retains only in-frame clones and omits some. This repertoire shows about 240,000 clones, around 90% found once; its top ten account for under 9%. The sequenced sample consisted of peripheral blood. These receptors were taken from a woman between 65 and 79 years old with active or convalescent COVID-19.

V is TRBV5-5 and J is TRBJ2-7, with D tentatively TRBD2 (6 bases). The length of the CDR3 is 17 residues. The ends were cut back, 4 bases at V and 1 base at J, with 21 bases in the middle. Germline CDR1 SGHKS, CDR2 YYEKEE (reference sequence). CDR3 sequence: CASSRTGFGRGSYEQYF. The CDR3 coding sequence is TGTGCCAGCAGCCGGACCGGCTTCGGGCGGGGATCCTACGAGCAGTACTTC.

The genes are TRBV19 and TRBJ1-6; TRBD1 matches at 8 bases. The CDR3 totals 15 residues. V trimming: 6 bases; J trimming: 10 bases; junction bases outside the gene matches: 11. Germline lookup yields CDR1 LNHDA and CDR2 SQIVND (reference sequence). CDR3 loop: CASSTQGGQGSPLHF. CDR3 nucleotides: TGTGCCAGTAGCACACAGGGGGGGCAGGGATCACCCCTCCACTTT. Full variable domain (missing parts from reference TRBV19 and TRBJ1-6): DGGITQSPKYLFRKEGQNVTLSCEQNLNHDAMYWYRQDPGQGLRLIYYSQIVNDFQKGDIAEGYSVSREKKESFPLTVTSAQKNPTAFYLCASSTQGGQGSPLHFGNGTRLTVT.

The chain is built from TRBV5-8 and TRBJ2-5; D may be TRBD1 (5 bases). This CDR3 comprises 13 residues. Germline V gene lookup returns CDR1 SGHTS and CDR2 YDEGEE. The germline V and J ends were trimmed by 4 bases and 3 bases, with 10 bases remaining between them. Written as DNA, the CDR3 is TGTGCCAGCAGCCGGACGGACAAAGAGACCCAGTACTTC. It encodes CASSRTDKETQYF.

This rearrangement joins TRBV2 to TRBJ1-6, with D unclear. The CDR3 totals 15 residues. Germline V gives CDR1 SNHLY, CDR2 FYNNEI. V shed 1 base and J shed 8 bases, with 12 bases lying between them. CDR3 loop: CASSEDPGVDSPLHF. For the CDR3, the DNA is TGTGCCAGCAGTGAAGATCCAGGTGTGGATTCACCCCTCCACTTT.

This chain links TRBV19 with TRBJ1-3; 7 bases are shared with TRBD1. The V segment lost 7 bases and the J segment 0 bases; nucleotides outside the gene matches: 6. The V gene's germline CDR1 is LNHDA and CDR2 SQIVND (reference sequence). The CDR3 is made up of 15 amino acids. The CDR3 protein is CASIGGQRSGNTIYF. CDR3 DNA: TGTGCCAGTATCGGGGGACAGCGCTCTGGAAACACCATATATTTT.

This clone was seen only a few times. The chain combines TRBV20-1 with TRBJ2-7, with 7 bases identical to TRBD1. With V trimmed by 6 bases and J by 6 bases, 5 bases remained unmatched. CDR1 is DFQATT, CDR2 SNEGSKA, per germline (reference sequence). This CDR3 spans 11 amino acids. CDR3: CSAIQGSEQYF. As DNA, the CDR3 is TGCAGTGCGATACAGGGGAGCGAGCAGTACTTC.

This chain uses TRBV5-1 with TRBJ2-7, with D hard to call. Trimming stripped 1 base from V and 4 bases from J, with 12 bases between. The length of the CDR3 is 14 residues. Germline V gives CDR1 SGHRS, CDR2 YFSETQ. CDR3: CASSLSPQRYEQYF. In DNA, the CDR3 is TGCGCCAGCAGCTTGAGCCCGCAGAGGTACGAGCAGTACTTC.

The rearrangement uses TRBV24-1 and TRBJ2-1, with D possibly TRBD1 on 5 matching bases. V lost 1 base to trimming and J lost 7 bases, with 10 bases between them. CDR1 is KGHDR and CDR2 is SFDVKD in the germline V gene. This CDR3 is built from 14 residues. The CDR3, as DNA: TGTGCCACCAGTGATTTTAAGGGGTCAAATGAGCAGTTCTTC. Translating gives CATSDFKGSNEQFF.

This clone was detected only once. The chain carries TRBV14 and TRBJ2-2, with D possibly being TRBD1 (6 bases). Per the germline V gene, CDR1 is SGHDN and CDR2 is FVKESK. The CDR3 has 15 residues. V was pared by 4 bases and J by 6 bases, with 15 bases between. The CDR3 bases are TGTGCCAGCAGCCCTGGGGGCTTAAAGCCCGGGGAGCTGTTTTTT. Translated: CASSPGGLKPGELFF.

This rearrangement joins TRBV28 to TRBJ1-5; D unclear. Germline CDR1 MDHEN, CDR2 SYDVKM. The CDR3 runs to 12 residues. Trimming cost V 9 bases and J 10 bases, with 16 bases left between them. The CDR3 nucleotides are TGTGCCAGTCGAACCCCGGGAGGCCCCCAGCATTTT. This translates into CASRTPGGPQHF.

J is TRBJ2-5 and V is TRBV4-3, with TRBD1 as a possible D gene (6 bases). This CDR3 is 17 amino acids long. V dropped 0 bases and J dropped 2 bases, with 16 bases sitting between them. Germline-derived CDR1 and CDR2 are LGHNA and YSLEER. The CDR3 nucleotides read TGCGCCAGCAGCCAAGATTACAGGGATGATGGGCAAGAGACCCAGTACTTC. Its protein product is CASSQDYRDDGQETQYF.

V is TRBV25-1 and J is TRBJ2-1; D is unclear. Trimming removed 5 bases at V and 7 bases at J, with 6 bases between. The germline gives CDR1 MGHDK, CDR2 SYGVNS. The CDR3 is 11 amino acids. The CDR3 bases are TGTGCCAGCAGTTCCGGTAATGAGCAGTTCTTC. Translation gives CASSSGNEQFF. The whole variable domain, filled in from reference TRBV25-1 and TRBJ2-1, reads EADIYQTPRYLVIGTGKKITLECSQTMGHDKMYWYQQDPGMELHLIHYSYGVNSTEKGDLSSESTVSRIRTEHFPLTLESARPSHTSQYLCASSSGNEQFFGPGTRLTVL.

This sequence joins TRBV5-1 and TRBJ1-4; 9 nucleotides agree with TRBD1. The CDR3 has 16 amino acids. Germline CDR1 reads SGHRS; CDR2 reads YFSETQ. V was pared by 9 bases and J by 8 bases, with 17 bases of the junction left unmatched. DNA of the CDR3: TGCGCCACCAAAGTGGGAGTCCGGGACAGGGAAGAAAAACTGTTTTTT. Residues: CATKVGVRDREEKLFF.

This sequence joins TRBV9 and TRBJ2-1, with no clear D. This CDR3 region has 11 residues. Deletions cut 2 bases from V and 13 bases from J, with 10 bases between. The germline CDR1 and CDR2 sequences are SGDLS and YYNGEE. CDR3 bases: TGTGCCAGCAGCGTCTCAGATCATCAGTTCTTC. This sequence encodes CASSVSDHQFF.